This paragraph covers one T cell receptor (beta chain) sequence. V lost 4 bases and J lost 1, with 8 bases in between. The CDR3 has 15 residues. Germline CDR1 reads MNHEY; CDR2 reads SMNVEV (reference sequence). These data belong to a study of blood T cell repertoires in COVID-19. Authors' analysis steps: Counts of nucleated cells, estimated from reference gene primer amplification, were obtained. Assay used: immunoSEQ multiplex PCR; TCRdb lists only in-frame clones, some missing. D and trimming come from the DNA, and the V and J calls and clone size come from that table. The profile shows roughly 320,000 clones, roughly 85% of them singletons.

This TCR was sampled from a human donor in a cohort sampled during active COVID-19. J is TRBJ2-6 and V is TRBV27; D unresolved. The material sequenced was peripheral blood. The CDR3: CASSSTASGANVLTF. In DNA form, the CDR3 reads TGTGCCAGCAGTTCAACAGCTTCTGGGGCCAACGTCCTGACTTTC.